These 26 T cell receptor beta chains share one sample of origin, sequenced in a study of cytomegalovirus exposure and HLA in healthy donors. The PCR was carried out with 60 Vbeta primers and 13 Jbeta primers. The data were produced by immunoSEQ multiplex PCR, yet TCRdb's version contains in-frame clones alone and is incomplete. The sample shows roughly 150,000 clones, approximately 79% of them seen only once. Sequencing input: PBMCs. These receptors all come from a man aged 40-55 years in good health and CMV-seropositive.

The V gene is TRBV4-2, the J gene TRBJ2-4; maybe TRBD1 (5 bases). This CDR3 spans 21 amino acids. V was pared by 0 bases and J by 1 base, with 25 bases between. Germline assignment: CDR1 LGHNA and CDR2 YNFKEQ. The CDR3 DNA reads TGTGCCAGCAGCCAAGAAGTTAACAGGATTTTTTTTAAAGGGGCCAAAAACATTCAGTACTTC. This sequence encodes CASSQEVNRIFFKGAKNIQYF.

CDR3 protein: CASSLLGTSLISEQFF. In nucleotides, the CDR3 is TGTGCCAGCAGTTTATTAGGGACTAGCCTCATCAGTGAGCAGTTCTTC. The gene calls are TRBV27 and TRBJ2-1; 9 bases fit TRBD2. The CDR3 is made up of 16 amino acids. V shed 1 base, J shed 9 bases, and the junction held 10 bases outside the gene matches. CDR1 and CDR2 (germline): MNHEY, SMNVEV (reference sequence).

This chain joins TRBV5-4 and TRBJ2-7; D unresolved. Trimming stripped 3 bases from V and 1 base from J, with 8 bases between. This CDR3 is 13 amino acids long. Germline V CDR1 and CDR2: SGHNT, YYREEE (reference sequence). CDR3 sequence: CASSSPNSYEQYF. The CDR3 bases are TGTGCCAGCAGCTCACCTAATTCCTACGAGCAGTACTTC.

The chain joins TRBV27 to TRBJ1-2, with D possibly being TRBD1 (6 bases). This CDR3 has 14 amino acids. CDR1 and CDR2 (germline): MNHEY, SMNVEV (reference sequence). Trimming removed 5 bases at V and 7 bases at J, with 17 bases between. Here the CDR3 reads CASSQAGTFSGYTF. The CDR3 coding sequence is TGTGCCAGCAGTCAAGCCGGGACATTCTCTGGCTACACCTTC.

The chain couples TRBV6-1 to TRBJ2-2; D may be TRBD1 (6 bases). V was pared by 2 bases and J by 2 bases, with 9 bases between. This CDR3 is 15 amino acids long. CDR1 and CDR2 from the germline V gene are MNHNS and SASEGT. The CDR3 spells CASSEQQGNTGELFF. The CDR3 DNA reads as TGTGCCAGCAGTGAACAACAGGGAAACACCGGGGAGCTGTTTTTT.

The V and J genes are TRBV30 and TRBJ2-2, with 7 positions matching TRBD1. The CDR3 has 14 residues. Unmatched junction bases numbered 8, after V lost 4 bases and J lost 6 bases. CDR1 GTSNPN and CDR2 SVGIG come from the germline V gene (reference sequence). The CDR3 spells CAWKTGYLAGELFF. As DNA, the CDR3 is TGTGCCTGGAAGACAGGGTATTTGGCCGGGGAGCTGTTTTTT. The complete variable domain, with remaining parts taken from reference TRBV30 and TRBJ2-2, reads SQTIHQWPATLVQPVGSPLSLECTVEGTSNPNLYWYRQAAGRGLQLLFYSVGIGQISSEVPQNLSASRPQDRQFILSSKKLLLSDSGFYLCAWKTGYLAGELFFGEGSRLTVL.

The chain joins TRBV7-3 to TRBJ1-1; weak D call: TRBD1 (5 bases). The CDR3 is 13 amino acids. V was trimmed by 5 bases and J by 2 bases, leaving 9 bases between them. Per germline, CDR1 SGHTA and CDR2 FQGTGA. The CDR3 loop reads CASSPGTNTEAFF. In DNA, the CDR3 is TGTGCCAGCAGCCCCGGGACTAACACTGAAGCTTTCTTT.

This clone was observed once. This chain uses TRBV4-1 with TRBJ1-2, with 10 nucleotides matching TRBD1. The V gene's germline CDR1 is MGHRA and CDR2 YSYEKL. This CDR3 is 16 amino acids long. V lost 1 base and J lost 3; bases outside the gene matches: 5. The CDR3 sequence: CASSQVTGQGYYGYTF. The CDR3 DNA is TGCGCCAGCAGCCAAGTAACGGGACAGGGGTACTATGGCTACACCTTC.

The V and J genes are TRBV5-1 and TRBJ2-3; a possible D gene is TRBD2 (6 bases). The CDR3 runs to 14 residues. V gave up 0 bases and J gave up 2 bases, with 7 bases separating them. Germline V gives CDR1 SGHRS, CDR2 YFSETQ. The CDR3 loop reads CASSLGTTTDTQYF. The CDR3 DNA is TGCGCCAGCAGCTTGGGGACTACCACAGATACGCAGTATTTT.

The rearrangement links TRBV7-9 to TRBJ2-1; D remains ambiguous. V was cut by 5 bases and J by 2 bases, with 13 bases left in between. Germline V gene data show CDR1 as SEHNR and CDR2 as FQNEAQ (reference sequence). The CDR3 covers 15 residues. The CDR3: CASSPAGPTYNEQFF. The CDR3 nucleotides are TGTGCCAGCAGCCCCGCTGGGCCTACCTACAATGAGCAGTTCTTC.

This clone was picked up one time. The chain links TRBV30 to TRBJ2-3; TRBD2 might be the D (6 bases). This CDR3 has 14 residues. The V end lost 2 bases, the J end lost 4 bases, and 13 bases lay between the germline ends. Germline V CDR1 and CDR2: GTSNPN, SVGIG (reference sequence). The CDR3 DNA follows: TGTGCCTGGAGTAACGGGCGGGATTCAGATACGCAGTATTTT. The encoded protein is CAWSNGRDSDTQYF.

The chain employs TRBV7-9 and TRBJ2-7; no reliable D call. This CDR3 has 14 amino acids. V was pared by 8 bases and J by 6 bases, with 20 bases between. Germline V gene sequence: CDR1 SEHNR, CDR2 FQNEAQ (reference sequence). CDR3 protein: CASGKKGVDFEQYF. The CDR3 DNA sequence: TGTGCCAGCGGCAAGAAAGGAGTCGATTTCGAGCAGTACTTC. The full variable domain, in which reference TRBV7-9 and TRBJ2-7 provide the parts outside the CDR3, is DTGVSQNPRHKITKRGQNVTFRCDPISEHNRLYWYRQTLGQGPEFLTYFQNEAQLEKSRLLSDRFSAERPKGSFSTLEIQRTEQGDSAMYLCASGKKGVDFEQYFGPGTRLTVT.

This chain connects TRBV7-6 to TRBJ2-1; possibly TRBD2 for D (6 bases). This CDR3 is 17 amino acids long. Germline CDR1 reads SGHVS; CDR2 reads FNYEAQ. V gave up 5 bases and J gave up 6 bases, with 23 bases separating them. The CDR3, as DNA: TGTGCCAGCAGCGAAACATACCGGGACTCAGTGACCAATGAGCAGTTCTTC. This translates into CASSETYRDSVTNEQFF. The whole variable domain, remainder taken from reference TRBV7-6 and TRBJ2-1, is GAGVSQSPRYKVTKRGQDVALRCDPISGHVSLYWYRQALGQGPEFLTYFNYEAQQDKSGLPNDRFSAERPEGSISTLTIQRTEQRDSAMYRCASSETYRDSVTNEQFFGPGTRLTVL.

The gene calls are TRBV9 and TRBJ2-1, with D possibly being TRBD2 (6 bases). Germline CDR1 reads SGDLS; CDR2 reads YYNGEE. The V end lost 4 bases, the J end lost 1 base, and 12 bases lay between the germline ends. CDR3 length: 15 residues. CDR3 loop: CASSPRERSYNEQFF. DNA of the CDR3: TGTGCCAGCAGCCCCCGGGAGAGGTCCTACAATGAGCAGTTCTTC. Full variable domain (missing parts from reference TRBV9 and TRBJ2-1): DSGVTQTPKHLITATGQRVTLRCSPRSGDLSVYWYQQSLDQGLQFLIQYYNGEERAKGNILERFSAQQFPDLHSELNLSSLELGDSALYFCASSPRERSYNEQFFGPGTRLTVL.

V gene TRBV7-9 combines with J gene TRBJ1-1, with 8 bases that match TRBD1. Germline loops: CDR1 SEHNR, CDR2 FQNEAQ (reference sequence). V shed 3 bases, J shed 1 base, and the junction held 16 bases outside the gene matches. The CDR3 contains 19 residues. The DNA of the CDR3 is TGTGCCAGCAGCTTTAGCCGCTTAGGACAGGGTTTAAGGAACACTGAAGCTTTCTTT. Its translation is CASSFSRLGQGLRNTEAFF.

A few counts support this clone. The chain couples TRBV2 to TRBJ2-2, with a tentative D call TRBD1 (5 bases). CDR1 SNHLY and CDR2 FYNNEI come from the germline V gene. CDR3 length: 15 amino acids. V dropped 4 bases and J dropped 2 bases, with 11 bases sitting between them. The CDR3 DNA sequence: TGTGCCAGCAGTGTGAGGCAGGGAAACACCGGGGAGCTGTTTTTT. Translating gives CASSVRQGNTGELFF. The complete variable domain, with remaining parts taken from reference TRBV2 and TRBJ2-2, reads EPEVTQTPSHQVTQMGQEVILRCVPISNHLYFYWYRQILGQKVEFLVSFYNNEISEKSEIFDDQFSVERPDGSNFTLKIRSTKLEDSAMYFCASSVRQGNTGELFFGEGSRLTVL.

The rearrangement joins TRBV9 to TRBJ1-2, with TRBD1 matching 9 bases. The CDR3 is 16 residues long. CDR1 is SGDLS, CDR2 YYNGEE, per germline. The V gene end was trimmed by 2 bases and the J gene end by 2 bases; junction bases not matched to a gene: 7. Here the CDR3 DNA reads TGTGCCAGCAGCGTGAGGCGGGACAGGGCCAACTATGGCTACACCTTC. It encodes CASSVRRDRANYGYTF.

On this clone itself: The same CDR3 is also encoded by other DNA sequences in this sample. The chain employs TRBV9 and TRBJ1-5, with no clear D. Trimming left V 0 bases short and J 2 bases short, with 3 bases between. The CDR3 has 13 amino acids. CDR1 is SGDLS and CDR2 is YYNGEE in the germline V gene. CDR3 DNA sequence: TGTGCCAGCAGCGTAGCAGGCAATCAGCCCCAGCATTTT. The encoded protein is CASSVAGNQPQHF.

The V and J genes are TRBV5-1 and TRBJ1-1, with D possibly matching TRBD1 (6 bases). V was pared by 1 base and J by 0 bases, with 19 bases between. Per the germline V gene, CDR1 is SGHRS and CDR2 is YFSETQ. The CDR3 length is 18 residues. CDR3 protein: CASSLPPVTGMVNTEAFF. The CDR3 DNA is TGCGCCAGCAGCTTGCCCCCGGTAACAGGGATGGTGAACACTGAAGCTTTCTTT.

CDR3 protein: CASNSPGGVRETQYF. CDR3 nucleotide sequence: TGTGCCAGCAACTCGCCCGGAGGGGTTAGGGAGACCCAGTACTTC. The V call is TRBV28, the J call TRBJ2-5, with TRBD2 as a possible D gene (6 bases). V was clipped by 7 bases and J by 5 bases, with 20 bases between them. CDR3 length equals 15 residues. Germline CDR1 is MDHEN and CDR2 is SYDVKM.

The table lists this clone with a count of one. The chain joins TRBV2 to TRBJ1-6, with D uncertain. The CDR3 extends over 13 amino acids. V was clipped by 7 bases and J by 7 bases, with 11 bases between them. CDR1 SNHLY and CDR2 FYNNEI come from the germline V gene. The CDR3 spells CASKEVYNSPLHF. CDR3 in DNA: TGTGCCAGCAAAGAGGTCTACAATTCACCCCTCCACTTT.

This chain uses TRBV12-5 with TRBJ2-1; weak D call: TRBD2 (6 bases). CDR1 is LGHNT and CDR2 is FRNRAP in the germline V gene. There are 12 residues in the CDR3. V was shortened by 7 bases and J by 12 bases, with 16 bases between the two germline ends. The CDR3 sequence is CASAPAGRGQFF. The CDR3 DNA follows: TGTGCTAGTGCCCCAGCGGGCCGAGGGCAGTTCTTC.

The rearrangement links TRBV5-4 to TRBJ1-1, with 8 bases matching TRBD1. The germline V gene encodes CDR1 SGHNT and CDR2 YYREEE (reference sequence). Unmatched junction bases numbered 7, after V lost 1 base and J lost 8 bases. The CDR3 totals 14 residues. CDR3 sequence reads: CASSLKTGAREAFF. The CDR3 region has the DNA TGTGCCAGCAGCTTGAAGACAGGGGCCCGAGAAGCTTTCTTT.

This clone was recorded once. V and J are TRBV19 and TRBJ1-5; D perhaps matches TRBD1 (5 bases). Looked up from germline, CDR1 is LNHDA and CDR2 is SQIVND (reference sequence). There are 15 residues in the CDR3. Trimming stripped 4 bases from V and 5 bases from J, with 15 bases between. The CDR3 DNA follows: TGTGCCAGTAGTAACCGCCTTGGGGACTATCAGCCCCAGCATTTT. This codes for CASSNRLGDYQPQHF.

This clone was seen a single time. The genes are TRBV6-1 and TRBJ2-5, with 9 bases matching TRBD1. V dropped 6 bases and J dropped 1; count of bases not matched to a gene: 0. The CDR3 is made up of 13 amino acids. Germline V gives CDR1 MNHNS, CDR2 SASEGT. CDR3 sequence reads: CASRQGAQETQYF. DNA for the CDR3: TGTGCCAGCAGACAGGGGGCCCAAGAGACCCAGTACTTC.

The gene calls are TRBV2 and TRBJ1-1, with TRBD1 identical over 8 bases. The CDR3 covers 13 residues. Per germline, CDR1 SNHLY and CDR2 FYNNEI. Germline trimming cut 3 bases from V and 7 bases from J; bases unmatched to any gene: 4. The CDR3 protein is CASSEDRVVEAFF. CDR3 DNA: TGTGCCAGCAGTGAGGACAGGGTTGTTGAAGCTTTCTTT.